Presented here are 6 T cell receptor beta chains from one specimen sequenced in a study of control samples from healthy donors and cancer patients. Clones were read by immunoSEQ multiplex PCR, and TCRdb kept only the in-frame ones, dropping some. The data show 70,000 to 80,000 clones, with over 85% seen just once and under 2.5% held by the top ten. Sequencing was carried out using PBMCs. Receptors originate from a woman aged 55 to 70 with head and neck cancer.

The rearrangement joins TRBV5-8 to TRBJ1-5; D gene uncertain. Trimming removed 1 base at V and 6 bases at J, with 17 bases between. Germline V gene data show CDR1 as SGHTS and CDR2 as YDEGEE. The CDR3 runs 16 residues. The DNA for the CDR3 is TGTGCCAGCAGCTTGACGTTCGGGGTTTCGGGTCAGCCCCAGCATTTT. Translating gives CASSLTFGVSGQPQHF.

The CDR3 sequence: CASSFSPTGTEETQYF. Here the CDR3 DNA reads TGTGCCAGCAGTTTCTCGCCCACCGGGACGGAAGAGACCCAGTACTTC. The chain recombines TRBV27 with TRBJ2-5; D is possibly TRBD1 or TRBD2 (5 bases each). CDR3 size: 16 residues. V lost 3 bases to trimming and J lost 3 bases, with 17 bases between them. Germline V lookup: CDR1 MNHEY, CDR2 SMNVEV (reference sequence).

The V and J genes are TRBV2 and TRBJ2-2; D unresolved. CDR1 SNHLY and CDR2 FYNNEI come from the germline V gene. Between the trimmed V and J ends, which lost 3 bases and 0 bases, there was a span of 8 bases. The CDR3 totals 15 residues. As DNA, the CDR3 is TGTGCCAGCAGTGAGTGGAATTCGAACACCGGGGAGCTGTTTTTT. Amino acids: CASSEWNSNTGELFF.

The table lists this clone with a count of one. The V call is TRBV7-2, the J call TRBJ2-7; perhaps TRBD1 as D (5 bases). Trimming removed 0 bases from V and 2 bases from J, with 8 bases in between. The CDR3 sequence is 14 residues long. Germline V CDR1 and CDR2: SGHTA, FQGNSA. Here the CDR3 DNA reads TGTGCCAGCAGCTTAGCGGGGCGAACCTACGAGCAGTACTTC. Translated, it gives CASSLAGRTYEQYF.

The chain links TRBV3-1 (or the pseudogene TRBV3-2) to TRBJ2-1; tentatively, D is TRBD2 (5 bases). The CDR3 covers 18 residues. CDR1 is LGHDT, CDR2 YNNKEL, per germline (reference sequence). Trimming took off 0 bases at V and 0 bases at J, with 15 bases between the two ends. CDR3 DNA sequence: TGTGCCAGCAGCCAAGATATTCCGCCGGGAAGCTCCTACAATGAGCAGTTCTTC. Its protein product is CASSQDIPPGSSYNEQFF.

Written as DNA, the CDR3 is TGTGCCAGCAGTTCCTCTAGCGGCACCGGGGAGCTGTTTTTT. Its protein is CASSSSSGTGELFF. The chain carries TRBV6-5 and TRBJ2-2; the match to TRBD2 covers 7 bases. The CDR3 covers 14 residues. With 4 bases clipped from V and 4 bases from J, the junction kept 3 bases outside the gene matches. Germline CDR1 and CDR2: MNHEY and SVGAGI.